This T cell receptor (beta chain) was obtained from a study of PD-L1 blockade in urothelial cancer. About the research overall: Researchers found blood samples held a median of around 140,000 T cells.

Clones were sequenced by immunoSEQ multiplex PCR, and TCRdb holds only the in-frame ones, with some missing. This table holds some 87,000 clones, around 90% found once. CDR3 length equals 14 residues. Germline values: CDR1 SSHAT, CDR2 FNYEAQ (reference sequence). The time point denotes: pretreatment peripheral blood. Urothelial carcinoma, locally advanced or metastatic, affected the patients. The number of samples from each patient was between 1 and 8, taken pretreatment and on-treatment. Of note for this clone: The germline gene is not matched at one end of the junction; a read error may be the cause.

The rearrangement links TRBV7-7 to TRBJ2-2, with 9 bases lining up with TRBD1. The sequenced sample was PBMCs, obtained around atezolizumab (anti-PD-L1) treatment. This sequence was found in a man aged 55 to 70 with urothelial cancer. The CDR3 here is CASSLDRGTGELFF. For the CDR3, the DNA is TGTGCTAGCAGCTTAGACAGGGGGACCGGGGAGCTGTTTTTT.